This paragraph reports one T cell receptor (beta chain). The ends were cut back, 0 bases at V and 7 bases at J, with 13 bases in the middle. This CDR3 comprises 15 residues. Germline-derived CDR1 and CDR2 are SGHNT and YYREEE (reference sequence). This specimen comes from a study of shared clonotypes between healthy human individuals. The overall study: Sampling drew on donors who were a couple of women and a few men aged 18 to 49.

Here immunoSEQ multiplex PCR was the method, and the copy in TCRdb shows in-frame clones only, minus some. The sample consists of roughly 2.2 million clones, approximately 93% of them appearing once. The rearrangement links TRBV5-4 to TRBJ1-4, with D maybe TRBD1 (6 bases). This clonotype was obtained from a man aged 18 to 29 in good health. Some clones in this sample may be carry-over from other donors' samples. The sequencing input was naive CD4+ T cells from PBMCs. The subset here: CD45RA+ positively selected. CDR3 in DNA: TGTGCCAGCAGCTTGGTTGGTGAAGGGGGTGAAAAACTGTTTTTT. Translated: CASSLVGEGGEKLFF. Full variable domain (rest looked up from reference TRBV5-4 and TRBJ1-4): ETGVTQSPTHLIKTRGQQVTLRCSSQSGHNTVSWYQQALGQGPQFIFQYYREEENGRGNFPPRFSGLQFPNYSSELNVNALELDDSALYLCASSLVGEGGEKLFFGSGTQLSVL.